The sequence of this T cell receptor (beta chain) was determined in a study of early T cells in non-severe SARS-CoV-2 infection. About the research overall: Sequencing input comprised bulk RNA from unsorted whole blood; chain pairing was not available. Overall study findings and caveats: Anti-spike CD8 responses were favored in VDJdb matching, and private and CD4 specificities were missed.

Individual cDNA molecules each received unique molecular identifiers attached to them. TCRdb re-derived calls from the 5' RACE reads in MiXCR, one entry per CDR3 protein. This table holds some 50,000 distinct CDR3 sequences, roughly 4.5% found once. The table lists this clonotype with many counts. What it binds is not known. This TCR came from an adult who was a healthcare worker with PCR-confirmed SARS-CoV-2 infection or an uninfected control (not recorded which). The sample comprised whole blood.

The CDR3 region is CASSVEGPDTQYF. CDR3 sequence (DNA): TGTGCCAGCAGTGTCGAGGGGCCAGATACGCAGTATTTT. V is TRBV6-2 or TRBV6-3 and J is TRBJ2-3; D may correspond to TRBD1 or TRBD2 (5 bases each). From germline, CDR1 is MNHEY and CDR2 SVGEGT. Trimming left V 5 bases short and J 4 bases short, with 10 bases between. This CDR3 comprises 13 residues.